This TCR beta chain was recovered during a study of identical twins. Points from the study as a whole: Carriage of fewer insertions was seen in abundant cord blood beta clonotypes, whereas memory repertoires showed none. Less excess twin sharing appeared in beta out-of-frame sequences.

Trimming cost V 5 bases and J 2 bases, with 10 bases left between them. The V gene's germline CDR1 is SNHLY and CDR2 FYNNEI. This CDR3 contains 14 residues. This clonotype came up a few times. Its antigen is unknown. No donor was unhealthy or non-Caucasian. TCRdb itself ran the 5' RACE reads through MiXCR, one entry per CDR3 protein. The table has around 1.7 million distinct CDR3 sequences, around 33% seen once; the top ten hold 0.25% to 0.3%. Sequenced material: cord blood. The chain has TRBV2 and TRBJ2-1; D is uncertain. The sequence derives from a newborn girl in good health. The CDR3 loop reads CASSPRLPYNEQFF. In nucleotides, the CDR3 is TGTGCCAGCAGTCCACGTCTTCCCTACAATGAGCAGTTCTTC.